This T cell receptor beta chain was recovered during a study of OX40 agonist ivuxolimab in advanced cancers. Turning to the study itself: Patients in dose escalation had liver, melanoma, kidney or head and neck cancers. There were three patients with partial responses, one having hepatocellular carcinoma and two cutaneous melanoma. Overall study findings and caveats: Dosing at 0.1 to 3.0 mg/kg was accompanied by clonal expansion of CD4+ and CD8+ blood T cells by week 6.

Method: immunoSEQ multiplex PCR; TCRdb's copy keeps in-frame clones and lacks some. The repertoire holds fewer than 25,000 clones, with more than 80% as singletons. This clone was seen once. Its antigen is currently unknown. V dropped 5 bases and J dropped 6; count of bases not matched to a gene: 18. This CDR3 contains 17 residues. The germline gives CDR1 MNHEY, CDR2 SMNVEV (reference sequence). The source material was CD4+ or CD8+ T cells sorted from blood, sampled in a trial of the OX40 agonist ivuxolimab. This chain joins TRBV27 and TRBJ1-2, with TRBD1 matching 7 bases. This clonotype was sampled from an adult with an advanced solid tumor such as melanoma, head and neck, liver or kidney cancer. The CDR3: CASSPTMLVDRAHGYTF. DNA of the CDR3: TGTGCCAGCAGTCCAACCATGCTTGTAGACAGGGCCCATGGCTACACCTTC.